These 18 T cell receptor beta chains share one sample of origin, sequenced in a study of neurological immune-mediated disorders. TCRdb independently ran MiXCR on the 5' RACE reads; one entry per CDR3 protein. The repertoire holds about 84,000 distinct CDR3 sequences, with around a tenth as singletons. Source material: PBMCs. The receptors derive from a middle-aged man in good health.

CDR3 sequence: CASSSRLGAYEQYF. The CDR3 coding sequence is TGTGCCAGCAGCTCCCGACTGGGTGCCTACGAGCAGTACTTC. The chain has TRBV7-2 and TRBJ2-7, with D hard to call. Germline CDR1 is SGHTA and CDR2 is FQGNSA. The CDR3 is 14 residues long. Trimming stripped 4 bases from V and 2 bases from J, with 12 bases between.

This clonotype was detected ten times or more. The gene calls are TRBV5-1 and TRBJ2-6; no reliable D call. Germline V gene sequence: CDR1 SGHRS, CDR2 YFSETQ. There are 16 residues in the CDR3. Trimming removed 1 base from V and 0 bases from J, with 8 bases in between. The CDR3 coding sequence is TGCGCCAGCAGCTTGAGGAGCTCCTCTGGGGCCAACGTCCTGACTTTC. Amino acid sequence: CASSLRSSSGANVLTF.

In this sample, this clonotype turned up many times. The rearrangement uses TRBV20-1 and TRBJ2-7; 8 nucleotides line up with TRBD2. V trimming: 3 bases; J trimming: 6 bases; junction bases outside the gene matches: 7. The germline V gene encodes CDR1 DFQATT and CDR2 SNEGSKA (reference sequence). This CDR3 has 13 amino acids. CDR3 nucleotides: TGCAGTGCTAGGTACAGCGGGAGTTTCGAGCAGTACTTC. Its translation: CSARYSGSFEQYF.

Ten or more counts support this clonotype. The chain employs TRBV12-3 or TRBV12-4 and TRBJ1-5; no definite D call. The CDR3 loop spans 14 amino acids. V lost 2 bases and J lost 4, with 9 bases in between. The CDR3 DNA reads as TGTGCCAGCAGTTTATTTGGGCAGAATCAGCCCCAGCATTTT. This codes for CASSLFGQNQPQHF.

This clonotype has at least ten counts. This sequence joins TRBV6-5 and TRBJ2-7, with 7 positions matching TRBD1. Germline V CDR1 and CDR2: MNHEY, SVGAGI. J gave up 6 bases and V 6 bases, and 14 bases lay outside the gene matches. The CDR3 covers 15 residues. CDR3 DNA sequence: TGTGCCAGCAGACGACAGGGATTAGGGACGACCGAGCAGTACTTC. Protein sequence: CASRRQGLGTTEQYF.

This clonotype was seen ten or more times. V gene TRBV11-2 combines with J gene TRBJ1-4; possibly TRBD1 for D (6 bases). The germline V gene has CDR1 SGHAT and CDR2 FQNNGV. The CDR3 extends over 15 amino acids. Trimming took 0 bases from V and 5 from J, leaving 10 bases between them. CDR3 in DNA: TGTGCCAGCAGCTTAGAGGACAGTCCGAATGAAAAACTGTTTTTT. Encoded protein: CASSLEDSPNEKLFF. The entire variable domain, with the rest obtained from reference TRBV11-2 and TRBJ1-4, is as follows: EAGVAQSPRYKIIEKRQSVAFWCNPISGHATLYWYQQILGQGPKLLIQFQNNGVVDDSQLPKDRFSAERLKGVDSTLKIQPAKLEDSAVYLCASSLEDSPNEKLFFGSGTQLSVL.

This clonotype was seen ten or more times. This rearrangement joins TRBV6-6 to TRBJ2-1, with 8 bases aligning to TRBD2. CDR3 length: 17 amino acids. Germline trimming cut 4 bases from V and 4 bases from J; bases unmatched to any gene: 12. CDR1 and CDR2 (germline): MNHNY, SVGAGI (reference sequence). Written as DNA, the CDR3 is TGTGCCAGCAGTTCCCCCCGGGGTAGCGGGGTTTACAATGAGCAGTTCTTC. Translation gives CASSSPRGSGVYNEQFF.

Ten or more counts support this clonotype. V gene TRBV19 combines with J gene TRBJ1-1; 8 bases agree with TRBD1. Germline CDR1 LNHDA, CDR2 SQIVND (reference sequence). The CDR3 spans 13 residues. J was trimmed by 2 bases and V by 7 bases; bases with no gene match: 3. The CDR3 DNA is TGTGCCAGTACAGACAGGGGAAACACTGAAGCTTTCTTT. Translated, it gives CASTDRGNTEAFF.

The table lists this clonotype with many counts. The rearrangement links TRBV5-1 to TRBJ2-7; no clear D. Germline lookup yields CDR1 SGHRS and CDR2 YFSETQ. The CDR3 contains 13 residues. Trimming removed 0 bases at V and 5 bases at J, with 9 bases between. Here the CDR3 reads CASSLDHPNEQYF. The CDR3 DNA reads TGCGCCAGCAGCTTGGACCACCCCAACGAGCAGTACTTC.

The rearrangement uses TRBV5-6 and TRBJ1-5, with D possibly TRBD1 on 5 matching bases. This CDR3 has 13 amino acids. Germline CDR1 is SGHDT and CDR2 is YYEEEE. Trimming left V 9 bases short and J 6 bases short, with 16 bases between. The CDR3 coding sequence is TGTGCCAACATCTTGGCCAGGGCTCAGCCCCAGCATTTT. Its protein product is CANILARAQPQHF.

This clonotype was counted ten times or more. The rearrangement joins TRBV20-1 to TRBJ1-5; D perhaps matches TRBD1 (5 bases). CDR1 and CDR2 (germline): DFQATT, SNEGSKA (reference sequence). This CDR3 comprises 15 residues. V was clipped by 0 bases and J by 3 bases, with 12 bases between them. The CDR3 bases are TGCAGTGCTAGAGAGTCGGTCAGGGACAATCAGCCCCAGCATTTT. This translates into CSARESVRDNQPQHF.

The chain combines TRBV18 with TRBJ1-5; D not certain. The V gene's germline CDR1 is KGHSH and CDR2 LQKENI. The CDR3 is made up of 15 amino acids. V was trimmed by 3 bases and J by 5 bases, leaving 14 bases between them. CDR3 nucleotides: TGTGCCAGCTCACCCCGGAAGAGGGTGGATCAGCCCCAGCATTTT. It encodes CASSPRKRVDQPQHF.

This clonotype was detected ten times or more. The J gene is TRBJ2-5, the V gene TRBV10-3, with 8 bases fitting TRBD2. There are 15 residues in the CDR3. Per the germline V gene, CDR1 is ENHRY and CDR2 is SYGVKD. The V segment lost 2 bases and the J segment 5 bases; nucleotides outside the gene matches: 7. CDR3 nucleotides: TGTGCCATCAGTGAGCGCGGGGGGATCAGTGAGACCCAGTACTTC. Encoded protein: CAISERGGISETQYF.

This clonotype was seen many times. A junction boundary mismatches the germline segment, possibly from a read error. This chain connects TRBV25-1 to TRBJ2-2; 12 bases fit TRBD1. The CDR3 is 18 residues long. Germline lookup yields CDR1 MGHDK and CDR2 SYGVNS. The CDR3 bases are TGTGCCAGCAGTACGCCTCCGGGACAGGGGGCGAAAACCGGGGAGCTGTTTTTT. Translation gives CASSTPPGQGAKTGELFF.

A note on this clonotype: This may be a read error: a much more frequent sequence differs by one nucleotide. The chain recombines TRBV6-5 with TRBJ2-7; 7 nucleotides align to TRBD1. V shed 10 bases, J shed 5 bases, and the junction held 5 bases outside the gene matches. The CDR3 extends over 11 amino acids. Germline assignment: CDR1 MNHEY and CDR2 SVGAGI. The chain's CDR3 is CATYRGHEQYF. In DNA form, the CDR3 reads TGTGCCACCTACAGGGGACACGAGCAGTACTTC.

This clonotype was seen many times. The chain joins TRBV4-2 to TRBJ2-7; 13 bases map to TRBD2. The CDR3 is 18 amino acids. Per germline, CDR1 LGHNA and CDR2 YNFKEQ. Unmatched junction bases numbered 12, after V lost 3 bases and J lost 4 bases. CDR3 in amino acids: CASSHDRTSGGLVYEQYF. DNA of the CDR3: TGTGCCAGCAGCCATGACAGGACTAGCGGGGGTCTCGTGTACGAGCAGTACTTC.

This clonotype was detected many times. The V and J genes are TRBV5-5 and TRBJ2-1; D unresolved. Trimming took off 4 bases at V and 1 base at J, with 3 bases between the two ends. The length of the CDR3 is 12 residues. Germline V gene sequence: CDR1 SGHKS, CDR2 YYEKEE (reference sequence). The CDR3 reads CASSPSYNEQFF. CDR3 DNA: TGTGCCAGCAGCCCATCCTACAATGAGCAGTTCTTC.

Only a few counts were recorded for this clonotype. This chain joins TRBV6-1 and TRBJ2-1; tentative D call: TRBD2 (7 bases). The CDR3 loop spans 15 amino acids. Germline assignment: CDR1 MNHNS and CDR2 SASEGT. Trimming took off 7 bases at V and 8 bases at J, with 21 bases between the two ends. CDR3 protein: CASKLGGGPGDEQFF. The CDR3, as DNA: TGTGCCAGCAAGCTAGGGGGAGGGCCTGGGGATGAGCAGTTCTTC.